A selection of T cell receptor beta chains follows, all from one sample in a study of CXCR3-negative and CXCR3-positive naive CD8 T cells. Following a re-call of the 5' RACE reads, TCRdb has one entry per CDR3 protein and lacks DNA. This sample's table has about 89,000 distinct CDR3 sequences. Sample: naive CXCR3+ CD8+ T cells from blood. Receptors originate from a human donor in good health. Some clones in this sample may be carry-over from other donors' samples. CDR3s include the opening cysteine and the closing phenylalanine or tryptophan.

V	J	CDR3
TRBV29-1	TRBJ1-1	CSVESITEAFF
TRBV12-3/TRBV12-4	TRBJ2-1	CASTPGLGNEQFF
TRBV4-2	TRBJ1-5	CASSQGDRGNQPQHF
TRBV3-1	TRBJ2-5	CASSQDSDQETQYF
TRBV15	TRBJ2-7	CATRTGNSYEQYF
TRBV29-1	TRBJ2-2	CSAEGQLNTGELFF
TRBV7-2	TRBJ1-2	CASSLVRGRGYGYTF
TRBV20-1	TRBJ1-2	CSASPPYGTGTTTGYTF
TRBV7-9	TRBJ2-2	CASSLGDVRTGELFF
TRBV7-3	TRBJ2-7	CASSQIAGEGYEQYF
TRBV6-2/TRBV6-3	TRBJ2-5	CASSWDRETQYF
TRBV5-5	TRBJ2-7	CASSLGARSYEQYF
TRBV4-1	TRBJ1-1	CASSQDTAGEAFF
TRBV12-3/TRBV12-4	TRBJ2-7	CASSARTSATYEQYF
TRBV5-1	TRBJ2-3	CASGGWYGTDTQYF
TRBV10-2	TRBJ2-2	CASRTGAGELFF
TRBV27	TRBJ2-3	CASSLGGDRTDTQYF
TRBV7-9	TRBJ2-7	CASSLTPIAGSTPYEQYF
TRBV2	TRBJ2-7	CASSSAGGSYEQYF
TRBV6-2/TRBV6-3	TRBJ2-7	CASSYPRDRENYEQYF
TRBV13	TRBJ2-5	CASSLGLGQETQYF
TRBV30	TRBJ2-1	CACATGRSYEQFF
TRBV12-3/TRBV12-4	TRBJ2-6	CASSFSPISGANVLTF
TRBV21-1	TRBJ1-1	CASSKTPGHMNTEAFF
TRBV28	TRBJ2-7	CASSRINYEQYF
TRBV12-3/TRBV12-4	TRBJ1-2	CASRTGYPNYGYTF